The 11 T cell receptor beta chains below come from one sample, sequenced in a study of cytomegalovirus exposure and HLA in healthy donors. It was with 60 Vbeta and 13 Jbeta primers that the PCR ran. Some clones are missing from TCRdb's copy, which holds only in-frame ones; the method was immunoSEQ multiplex PCR. The data show 150,000 to 250,000 clones, with around 76% seen just once and under 2% held by the top ten. The sequencing input was PBMCs. Receptor source: a man aged 25-40 years in good health and CMV-seronegative.

The CDR3 DNA reads as TGTGCCAGCAACCAAGGGGGCACTGAAGCTTTCTTT. It yields the protein CASNQGGTEAFF. This sequence joins TRBV6-6 and TRBJ1-1; weak D call: TRBD1 (6 bases). Trimming removed 7 bases from V and 4 bases from J, with 10 bases in between. Looked up from germline, CDR1 is MNHNY and CDR2 is SVGAGI (reference sequence). The CDR3 has 12 residues.

This sequence joins TRBV25-1 and TRBJ1-5, with 7 bases fitting TRBD1. Germline CDR1 and CDR2: MGHDK and SYGVNS. The ends lost 3 bases at V and 3 bases at J; junction bases unmatched: 5. The CDR3 is made up of 15 amino acids. The CDR3 coding sequence is TGTGCCAGCAGTGACAACAGGGGACCCAATCAGCCCCAGCATTTT. It codes for CASSDNRGPNQPQHF.

V gene TRBV6-5 combines with J gene TRBJ2-5; the D gene is possibly TRBD1 (5 bases). The CDR3 runs 15 residues. Germline lookup yields CDR1 MNHEY and CDR2 SVGAGI. V dropped 0 bases and J dropped 5 bases, with 13 bases sitting between them. The CDR3 coding sequence is TGTGCCAGCAGTTACTCGTATCGTGGGGCTGAGACCCAGTACTTC. Amino acid sequence: CASSYSYRGAETQYF.

The chain has TRBV29-1 and TRBJ1-4; possible D gene TRBD1, 6 bases. The length of the CDR3 is 13 residues. V was shortened by 5 bases and J by 2 bases, with 9 bases between the two germline ends. Germline V lookup: CDR1 SQVTM, CDR2 ANQGSEA. The CDR3, as DNA: TGCAGCGTTACAGGGACCACTAATGAAAAACTGTTTTTT. Its protein is CSVTGTTNEKLFF.

V usage is TRBV5-4 and J usage is TRBJ2-5; perhaps TRBD1 as D (5 bases). There are 13 residues in the CDR3. The germline CDR1 and CDR2 sequences are SGHNT and YYREEE (reference sequence). The V end lost 0 bases, the J end lost 5 bases, and 8 bases lay between the germline ends. CDR3 region: CASSLGGEETQYF. The CDR3 DNA reads TGTGCCAGCAGCTTGGGGGGCGAGGAGACCCAGTACTTC.

This chain links TRBV5-4 with TRBJ2-2; 7 bases align to TRBD2. The ends lost 2 bases at V and 6 bases at J; junction bases unmatched: 4. This CDR3 comprises 14 residues. Germline lookup yields CDR1 SGHNT and CDR2 YYREEE (reference sequence). CDR3 DNA: TGTGCCAGCAGCTTCTCGGGGGGTCCCGGGGAGCTGTTTTTT. It codes for CASSFSGGPGELFF.

V is TRBV20-1 and J is TRBJ2-5; no clear D gene. CDR1 and CDR2 (germline): DFQATT, SNEGSKA (reference sequence). Between the trimmed V and J ends, which lost 4 bases and 4 bases, there was a span of 7 bases. This CDR3 spans 11 amino acids. This CDR3 reads CSAIISETQYF. In DNA, the CDR3 is TGCAGTGCTATCATTTCAGAGACCCAGTACTTC.

This chain uses TRBV5-6 with TRBJ2-5; D unclear. Germline V gives CDR1 SGHDT, CDR2 YYEEEE. The germline V and J ends were trimmed by 2 bases and 0 bases, with 8 bases remaining between them. This CDR3 has 14 residues. CDR3 loop: CASSFLSDQETQYF. For the CDR3, the DNA is TGTGCCAGCAGCTTTCTCAGCGACCAAGAGACCCAGTACTTC.

This sequence joins TRBV28 and TRBJ2-2; D call uncertain. The CDR3 is 14 residues long. CDR1 is MDHEN and CDR2 is SYDVKM in the germline V gene. Deletions cut 3 bases from V and 5 bases from J, with 10 bases between. CDR3 protein: CASSFRRPTGELFF. Written as DNA, the CDR3 is TGTGCCAGCAGTTTTAGGCGGCCAACCGGGGAGCTGTTTTTT.

On this clone itself: Other DNA sequences from this sample encode an identical CDR3 as well. The chain has TRBV28 and TRBJ2-7; D unresolved. This CDR3 is built from 13 residues. Trimming left V 3 bases short and J 2 bases short, with 8 bases between. CDR1 MDHEN and CDR2 SYDVKM come from the germline V gene. The CDR3 DNA is TGTGCCAGCAGTTTTCGGGTTCCCTACGAGCAGTACTTC. Residues: CASSFRVPYEQYF.

This clone occurred once. V and J are TRBV5-1 and TRBJ2-7, with TRBD2 matching over 8 bases. Trimming cost V 4 bases and J 4 bases; bases outside gene matches: 7. Germline assignment: CDR1 SGHRS and CDR2 YFSETQ. CDR3 length equals 14 residues. CDR3 amino acids: CASSTGGGRYEQYF. CDR3 bases: TGCGCCAGCAGCACGGGAGGGGGGCGGTACGAGCAGTACTTC.